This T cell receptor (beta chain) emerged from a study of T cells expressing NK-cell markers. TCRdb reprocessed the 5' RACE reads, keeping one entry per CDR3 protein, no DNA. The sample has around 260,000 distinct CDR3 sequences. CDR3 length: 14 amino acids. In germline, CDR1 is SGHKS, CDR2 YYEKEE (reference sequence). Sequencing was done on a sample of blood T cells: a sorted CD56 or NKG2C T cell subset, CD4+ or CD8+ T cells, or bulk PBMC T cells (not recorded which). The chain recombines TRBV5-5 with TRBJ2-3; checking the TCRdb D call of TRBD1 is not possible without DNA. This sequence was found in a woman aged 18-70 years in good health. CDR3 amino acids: CASSPGGVGDTQYF.